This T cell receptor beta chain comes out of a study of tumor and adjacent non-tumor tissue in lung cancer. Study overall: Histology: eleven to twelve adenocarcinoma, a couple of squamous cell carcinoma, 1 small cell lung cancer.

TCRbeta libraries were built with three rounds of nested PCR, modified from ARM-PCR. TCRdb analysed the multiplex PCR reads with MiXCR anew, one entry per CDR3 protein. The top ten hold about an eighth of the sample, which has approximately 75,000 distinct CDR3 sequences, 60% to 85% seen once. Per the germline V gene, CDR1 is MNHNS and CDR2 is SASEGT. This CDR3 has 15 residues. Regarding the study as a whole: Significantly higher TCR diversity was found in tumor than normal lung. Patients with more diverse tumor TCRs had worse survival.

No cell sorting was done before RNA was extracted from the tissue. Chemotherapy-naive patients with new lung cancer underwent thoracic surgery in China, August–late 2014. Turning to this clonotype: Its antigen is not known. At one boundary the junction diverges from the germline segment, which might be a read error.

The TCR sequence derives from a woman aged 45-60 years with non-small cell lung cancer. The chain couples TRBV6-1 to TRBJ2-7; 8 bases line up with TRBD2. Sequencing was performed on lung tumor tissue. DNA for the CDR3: TGTGCCAGCCACCCTAGGGTAGCGGGGTTGTACGAGCATTATTTC. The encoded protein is CASHPRVAGLYEHYF.